The entry that follows covers one T cell receptor (beta chain) sequence. Its antigen is still unknown. Germline is not matched at one junction end, which may reflect a read error. The CDR3 has 16 amino acids. Germline CDR1 MNHEY, CDR2 SVGAGI. Then a second PCR, running about 6 to 11 cycles, was carried out with a sample-barcoded 5' primer and a J-beta primer mix. Sequencing yielded, for each sample, at least 3 million paired-end reads carrying CDR3. TCRdb called the 5' RACE reads again in MiXCR, with one record for every CDR3 protein. The sample lists approximately 940,000 distinct CDR3 sequences, 40% to 60% occurring once. These data come from a study of blood T cells in healthy people across ages. Study-level points and caveats: No one knew whether donors had CMV, which possibly confounded expanded clonotype changes.

The genes are TRBV6-5 and TRBJ2-1; 8 positions match TRBD2. The receptor was derived from a man aged 25-45 years in good health. Source material: blood. This CDR3 reads CASSRGLAISFNEQFF. The CDR3 nucleotides read TGTGCCAGCAGCCGCGGACTAGCTATTTCCTTCAATGAGCAGTTCTTC.